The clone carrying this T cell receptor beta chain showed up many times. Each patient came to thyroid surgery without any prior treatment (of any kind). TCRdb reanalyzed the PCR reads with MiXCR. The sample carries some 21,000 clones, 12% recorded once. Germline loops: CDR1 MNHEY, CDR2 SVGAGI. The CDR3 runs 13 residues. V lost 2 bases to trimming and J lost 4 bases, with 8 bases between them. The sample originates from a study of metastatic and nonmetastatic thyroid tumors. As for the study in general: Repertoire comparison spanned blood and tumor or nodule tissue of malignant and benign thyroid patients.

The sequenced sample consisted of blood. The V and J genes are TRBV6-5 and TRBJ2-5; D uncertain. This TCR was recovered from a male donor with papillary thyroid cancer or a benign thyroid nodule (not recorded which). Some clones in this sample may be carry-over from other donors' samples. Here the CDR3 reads CASSYRVPETQYF. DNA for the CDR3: TGTGCCAGCAGTTACCGGGTTCCAGAGACCCAGTACTTC.